Many counts were recorded for the clone carrying this T cell receptor beta chain. The germline V gene encodes CDR1 KGHDR and CDR2 SFDVKD. The CDR3 runs to 13 residues. V lost 8 bases and J 6 bases, leaving 14 bases between the germline ends. This entry comes from a study of kidney transplant recipient with SARS-CoV-2 infection. One entry per CDR3 protein results from TCRdb running MiXCR on the reads. The sample records 250,000 or so distinct CDR3 sequences, less than 35% being singletons. This TCR was recovered from a male patient younger than 45 who had COVID-19 and was a kidney transplant recipient. Some of the T cells may derive from the graft donor. The V call is TRBV24-1, the J call TRBJ2-3; the D gene could be TRBD1 or TRBD2 (5 bases each). Here the sequenced sample was a blood sample, taken at baseline and between days 110 and 120 from a kidney transplant recipient. The CDR3 DNA is TGTGCCACCAAGCGGCCCTGGGGGGATACGCAGTATTTT. Residues: CATKRPWGDTQYF.